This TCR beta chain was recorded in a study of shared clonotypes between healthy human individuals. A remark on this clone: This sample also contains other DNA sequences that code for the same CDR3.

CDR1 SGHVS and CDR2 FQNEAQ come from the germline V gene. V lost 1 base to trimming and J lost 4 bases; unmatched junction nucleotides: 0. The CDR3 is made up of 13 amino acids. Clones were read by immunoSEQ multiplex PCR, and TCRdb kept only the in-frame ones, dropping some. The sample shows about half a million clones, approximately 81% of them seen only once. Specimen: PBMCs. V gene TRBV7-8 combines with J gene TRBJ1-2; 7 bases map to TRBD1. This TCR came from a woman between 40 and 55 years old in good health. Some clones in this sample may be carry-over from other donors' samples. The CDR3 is CASSLGTGYGYTF. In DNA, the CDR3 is TGTGCCAGCAGCTTAGGGACAGGCTATGGCTACACCTTC.